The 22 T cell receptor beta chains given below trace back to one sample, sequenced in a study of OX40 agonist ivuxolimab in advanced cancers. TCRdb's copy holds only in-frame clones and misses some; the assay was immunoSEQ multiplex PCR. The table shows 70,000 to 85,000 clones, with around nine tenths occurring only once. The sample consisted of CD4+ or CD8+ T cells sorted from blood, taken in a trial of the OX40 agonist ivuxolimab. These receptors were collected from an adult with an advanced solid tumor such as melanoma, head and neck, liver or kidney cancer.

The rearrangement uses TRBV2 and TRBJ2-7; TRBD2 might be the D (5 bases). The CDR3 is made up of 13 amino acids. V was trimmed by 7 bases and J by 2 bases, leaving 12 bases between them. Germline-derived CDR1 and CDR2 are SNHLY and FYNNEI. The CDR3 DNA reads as TGTGCCAGCAAGGGCGAGGGTGCCTACGAGCAGTACTTC. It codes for CASKGEGAYEQYF.

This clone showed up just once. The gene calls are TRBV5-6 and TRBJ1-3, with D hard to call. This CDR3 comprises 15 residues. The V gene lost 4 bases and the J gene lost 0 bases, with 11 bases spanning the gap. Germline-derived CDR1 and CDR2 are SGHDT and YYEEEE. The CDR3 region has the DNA TGTGCCAGCAGCCGGCGGCCCAGCTCTGGAAACACCATATATTTT. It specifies CASSRRPSSGNTIYF.

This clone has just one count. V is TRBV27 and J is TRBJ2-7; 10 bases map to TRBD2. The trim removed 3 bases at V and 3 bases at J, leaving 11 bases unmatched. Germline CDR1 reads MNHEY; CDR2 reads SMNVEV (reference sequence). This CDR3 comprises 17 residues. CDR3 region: CASSFGMAASGSYEQYF. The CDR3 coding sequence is TGTGCCAGCAGTTTCGGGATGGCGGCTAGCGGGAGCTACGAGCAGTACTTC.

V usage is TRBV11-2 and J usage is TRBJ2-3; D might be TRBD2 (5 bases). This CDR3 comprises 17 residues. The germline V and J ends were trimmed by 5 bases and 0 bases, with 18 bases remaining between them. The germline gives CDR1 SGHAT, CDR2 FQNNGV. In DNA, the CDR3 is TGTGCCAGCAGCCTCACATCCGTCCCGGGGAGCACAGATACGCAGTATTTT. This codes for CASSLTSVPGSTDTQYF.

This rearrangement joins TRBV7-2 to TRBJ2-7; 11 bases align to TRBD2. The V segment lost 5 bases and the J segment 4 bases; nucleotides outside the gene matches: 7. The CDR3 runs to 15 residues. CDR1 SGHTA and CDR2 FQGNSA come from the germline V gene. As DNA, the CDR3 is TGTGCCAGCAGCACGTCCGGGACTAGCGGTTACGAGCAGTACTTC. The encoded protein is CASSTSGTSGYEQYF.

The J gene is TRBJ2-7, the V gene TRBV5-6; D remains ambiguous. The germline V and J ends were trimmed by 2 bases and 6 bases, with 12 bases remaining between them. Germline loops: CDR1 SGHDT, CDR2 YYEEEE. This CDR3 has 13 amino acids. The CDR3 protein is CASSFQLLSEQYF. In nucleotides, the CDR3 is TGTGCCAGCAGCTTTCAACTCCTGAGCGAGCAGTACTTC.

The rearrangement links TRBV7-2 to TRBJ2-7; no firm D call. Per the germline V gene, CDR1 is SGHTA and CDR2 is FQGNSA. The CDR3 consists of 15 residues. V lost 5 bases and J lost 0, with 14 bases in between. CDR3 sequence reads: CASSLSATVSYEQYF. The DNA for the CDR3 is TGTGCCAGCAGCCTCTCGGCGACCGTCTCCTACGAGCAGTACTTC. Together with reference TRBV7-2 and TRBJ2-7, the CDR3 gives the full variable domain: GAGVSQSPSNKVTEKGKDVELRCDPISGHTALYWYRQSLGQGLEFLIYFQGNSAPDKSGLPSDRFSAERTGGSVSTLTIQRTQQEDSAVYLCASSLSATVSYEQYFGPGTRLTVT.

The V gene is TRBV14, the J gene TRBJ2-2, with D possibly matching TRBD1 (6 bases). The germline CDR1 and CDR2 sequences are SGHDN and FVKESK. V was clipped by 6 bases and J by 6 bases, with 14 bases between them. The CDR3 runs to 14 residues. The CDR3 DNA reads TGTGCCAGCAGACTGGCAGGGGCGGCCGGGGAGCTGTTTTTT. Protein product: CASRLAGAAGELFF.

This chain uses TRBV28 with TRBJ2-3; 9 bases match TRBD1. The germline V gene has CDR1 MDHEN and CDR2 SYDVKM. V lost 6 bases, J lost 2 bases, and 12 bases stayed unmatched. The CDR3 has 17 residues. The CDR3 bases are TGTGCCAGCAGGCCCCAAGCGGGACAGGGCCCCACAGATACGCAGTATTTT. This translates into CASRPQAGQGPTDTQYF.

Written as DNA, the CDR3 is TGTGCCAGCAGTTACCCGAGGGGGAGCGGGGTATACGAGCAGTACTTC. Its protein product is CASSYPRGSGVYEQYF. This sequence joins TRBV6-5 and TRBJ2-7; D may be TRBD2 (7 bases). Per the germline V gene, CDR1 is MNHEY and CDR2 is SVGAGI. V was pared by 2 bases and J by 4 bases, with 18 bases between. The CDR3 length is 16 residues.

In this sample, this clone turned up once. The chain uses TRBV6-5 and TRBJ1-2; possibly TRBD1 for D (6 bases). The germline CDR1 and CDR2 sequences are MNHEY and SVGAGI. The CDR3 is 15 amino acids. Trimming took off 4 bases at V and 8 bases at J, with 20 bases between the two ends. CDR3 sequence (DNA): TGTGCCAGCAGTTCCACGAGTTCAGGGGAGGTCGGCTACACCTTC. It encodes CASSSTSSGEVGYTF.

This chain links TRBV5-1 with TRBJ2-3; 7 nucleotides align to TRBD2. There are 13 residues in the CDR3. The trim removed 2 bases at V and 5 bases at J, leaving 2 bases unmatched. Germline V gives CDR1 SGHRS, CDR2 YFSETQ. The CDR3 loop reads CASSLSGIDTQYF. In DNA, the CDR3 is TGCGCCAGCAGCTTAAGCGGGATAGATACGCAGTATTTT.

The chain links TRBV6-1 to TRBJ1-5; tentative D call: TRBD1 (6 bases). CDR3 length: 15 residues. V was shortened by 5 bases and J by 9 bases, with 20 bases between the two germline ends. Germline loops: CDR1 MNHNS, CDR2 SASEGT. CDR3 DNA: TGTGCCAGCAGTCTCCACGGCACAGGGATCGGGCCCCAGCATTTT. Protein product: CASSLHGTGIGPQHF.

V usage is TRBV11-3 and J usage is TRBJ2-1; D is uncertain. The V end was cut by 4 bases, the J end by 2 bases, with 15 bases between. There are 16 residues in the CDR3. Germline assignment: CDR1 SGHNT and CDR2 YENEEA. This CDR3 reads CASSSRVFRPYNEQFF. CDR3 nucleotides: TGTGCCAGCAGCTCCCGCGTTTTTCGTCCCTACAATGAGCAGTTCTTC.

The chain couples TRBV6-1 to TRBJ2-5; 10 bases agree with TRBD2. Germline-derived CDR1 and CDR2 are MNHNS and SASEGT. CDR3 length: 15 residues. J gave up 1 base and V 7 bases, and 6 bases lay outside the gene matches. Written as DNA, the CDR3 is TGTGCCAGCACCGCGGGACTAGCGCGCCAAGAGACCCAGTACTTC. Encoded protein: CASTAGLARQETQYF.

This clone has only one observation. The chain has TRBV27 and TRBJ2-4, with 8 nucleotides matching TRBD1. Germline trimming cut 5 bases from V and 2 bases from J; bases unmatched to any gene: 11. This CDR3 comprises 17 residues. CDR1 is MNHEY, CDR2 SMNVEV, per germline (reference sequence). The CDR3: CASSKQLRDRSKNIQYF. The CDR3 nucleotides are TGTGCCAGCAGTAAACAACTCCGGGACAGGTCCAAAAACATTCAGTACTTC.

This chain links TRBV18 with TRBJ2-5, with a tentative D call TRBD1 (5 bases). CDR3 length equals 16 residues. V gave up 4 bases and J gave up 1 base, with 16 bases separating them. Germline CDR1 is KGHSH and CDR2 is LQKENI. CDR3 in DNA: TGTGCCAGCTCACTCGGACCATCAGGGATCCAAGAGACCCAGTACTTC. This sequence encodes CASSLGPSGIQETQYF.

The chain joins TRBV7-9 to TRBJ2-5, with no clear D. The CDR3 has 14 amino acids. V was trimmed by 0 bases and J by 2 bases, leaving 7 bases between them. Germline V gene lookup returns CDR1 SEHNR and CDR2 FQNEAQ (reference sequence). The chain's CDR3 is CASSLAGIQETQYF. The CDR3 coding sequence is TGTGCCAGCAGCTTAGCGGGTATACAAGAGACCCAGTACTTC.

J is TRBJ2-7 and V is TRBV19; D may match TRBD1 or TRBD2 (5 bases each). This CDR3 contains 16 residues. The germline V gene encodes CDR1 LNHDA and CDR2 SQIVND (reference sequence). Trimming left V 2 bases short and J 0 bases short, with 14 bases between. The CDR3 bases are TGTGCCAGTAGTATAACCGGGACGGATAGCTCCTACGAGCAGTACTTC. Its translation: CASSITGTDSSYEQYF.

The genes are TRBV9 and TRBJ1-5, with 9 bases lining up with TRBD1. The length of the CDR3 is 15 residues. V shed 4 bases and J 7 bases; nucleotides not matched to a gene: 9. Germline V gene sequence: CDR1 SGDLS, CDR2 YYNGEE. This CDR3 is CASSPGRDRAQPQHF. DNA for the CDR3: TGTGCCAGCAGCCCTGGCCGGGACAGGGCACAGCCCCAGCATTTT.

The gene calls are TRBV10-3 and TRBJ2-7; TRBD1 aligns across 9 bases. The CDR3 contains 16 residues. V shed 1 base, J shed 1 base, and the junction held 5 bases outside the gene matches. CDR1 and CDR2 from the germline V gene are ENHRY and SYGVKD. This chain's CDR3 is CAISEWGTGTSYEQYF. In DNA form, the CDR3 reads TGTGCCATCAGTGAGTGGGGGACAGGGACATCCTACGAGCAGTACTTC.

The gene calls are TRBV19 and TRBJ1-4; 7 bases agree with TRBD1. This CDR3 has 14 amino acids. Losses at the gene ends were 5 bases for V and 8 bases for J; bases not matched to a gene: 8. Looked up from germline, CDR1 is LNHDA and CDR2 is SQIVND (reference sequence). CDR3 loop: CASSATGTREKLFF. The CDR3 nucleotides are TGTGCCAGTAGTGCGACAGGGACACGCGAAAAACTGTTTTTT.